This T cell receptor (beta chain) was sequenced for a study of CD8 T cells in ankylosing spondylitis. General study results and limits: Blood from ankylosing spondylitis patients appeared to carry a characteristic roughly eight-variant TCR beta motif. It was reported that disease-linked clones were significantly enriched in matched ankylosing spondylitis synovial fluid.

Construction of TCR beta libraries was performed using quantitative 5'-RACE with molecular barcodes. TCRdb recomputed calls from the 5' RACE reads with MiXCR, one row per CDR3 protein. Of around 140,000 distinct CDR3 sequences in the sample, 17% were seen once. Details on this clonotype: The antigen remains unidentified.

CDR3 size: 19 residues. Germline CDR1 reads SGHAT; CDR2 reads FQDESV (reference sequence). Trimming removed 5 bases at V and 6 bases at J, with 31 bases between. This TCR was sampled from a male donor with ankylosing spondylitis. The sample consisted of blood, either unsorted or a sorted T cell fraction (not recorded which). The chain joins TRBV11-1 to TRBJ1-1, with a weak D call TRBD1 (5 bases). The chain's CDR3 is CASSRRLLAWDQAWAEAFF. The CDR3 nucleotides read TGTGCCAGCAGCCGGCGGCTGCTGGCTTGGGACCAGGCTTGGGCTGAAGCTTTCTTT.